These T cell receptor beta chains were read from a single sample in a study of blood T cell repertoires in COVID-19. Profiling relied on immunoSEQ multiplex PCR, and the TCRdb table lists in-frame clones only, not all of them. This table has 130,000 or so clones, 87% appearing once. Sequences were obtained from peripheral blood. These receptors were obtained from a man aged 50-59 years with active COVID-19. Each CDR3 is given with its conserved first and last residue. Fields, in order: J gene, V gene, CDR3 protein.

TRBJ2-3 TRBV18 CASSRGLAGGQYPTSTDTQYF
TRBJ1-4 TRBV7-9 CASSLARGRGEKLFF
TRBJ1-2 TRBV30 CAWSPTRSSGLRGYTF
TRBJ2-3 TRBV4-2 CASSQGTGTDTQYF
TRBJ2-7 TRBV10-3 CAISESSTPSYEQYF
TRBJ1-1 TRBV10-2 CASKKGATDTEAFF
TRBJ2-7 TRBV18 CASSPGTGGHEQYF
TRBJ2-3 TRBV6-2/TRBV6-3 CASSAPLSGGARDTQYF
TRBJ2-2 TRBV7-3 CASSASSTGELFF
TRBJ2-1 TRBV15 CATSRSGTSGEQFF
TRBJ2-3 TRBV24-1 CATSDPGGADTQYF
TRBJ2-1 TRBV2 CASSESKRGGNEQFF
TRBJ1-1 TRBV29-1 CSVEPRQTTEAFF
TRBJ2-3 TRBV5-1 CASSPRSTPGEQYF
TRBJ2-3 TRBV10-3 CAISEPGNWRGDPKSTDTQYF
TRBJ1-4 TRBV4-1 CASSHIGANEKLFF
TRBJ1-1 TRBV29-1 CSVEVEGEAFF
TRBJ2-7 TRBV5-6 CASSLSGYGGTYEQYF
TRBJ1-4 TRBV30 CAWSGQGTEKLFF
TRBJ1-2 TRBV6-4 CASSDTARENGYTF
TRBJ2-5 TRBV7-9 CASSLAGGRFQETQYF
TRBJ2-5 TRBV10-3 CAIRDLFAETQYF